This TCR beta chain is from a study of graft-versus-host responses after intestinal transplantation. Across the whole study: Once they had received anti-thymocyte globulin induction, all recipients took tacrolimus and steroids for around 3 years. Overall study findings and caveats: Detected in recipient marrow were GvH clones, some of which were first observed in ileum or blood.

The CDR3 is made up of 16 amino acids. Germline CDR1 and CDR2: SQVTM and ANQGSEA. Germline trimming cut 4 bases from V and 3 bases from J; bases unmatched to any gene: 6. Clones were sequenced by immunoSEQ multiplex PCR, and TCRdb holds only the in-frame ones, with some missing. The sample includes 150,000 or so clones, nearly 95% of them seen just once. As to this clone: Its antigen is not identified.

The receptor's source is a human donor who received an intestinal transplant. V usage is TRBV29-1 and J usage is TRBJ2-1; 13 bases match TRBD2. The sample here was unstimulated CD4+ T cells sorted from spleen or lymph node cells, taken before intestinal transplant. The CDR3 region is CSVVGLAGVNYNEQFF. In nucleotides, the CDR3 is TGCAGCGTTGTTGGACTAGCGGGGGTAAACTACAATGAGCAGTTCTTC.